The 20 T cell receptor beta chains reported below all come from one sample, sequenced in a study of neoadjuvant anti-PD-1 for oral cavity cancer. Measured with immunoSEQ multiplex PCR; TCRdb has only the in-frame clones, and not every one. Of 7,000 to 9,000 clones detected, over 45% appear once; the ten largest clones hold 5% to 6.5%. Material: tumor tissue, obtained before nivolumab (anti-PD-1) treatment. The receptors shown here come from a person between 40 and 85 years old with oral cavity squamous cell carcinoma.

The chain combines TRBV7-9 with TRBJ2-5; perhaps TRBD1 as D (6 bases). The CDR3 runs to 13 residues. Germline loops: CDR1 SEHNR, CDR2 FQNEAQ (reference sequence). V lost 1 base, J lost 6 bases, and 9 bases lay in between. The CDR3 region is CASSLEDRKTQYF. Written as DNA, the CDR3 is TGTGCCAGCAGCTTAGAGGACAGAAAGACCCAGTACTTC. The whole variable domain, filled in from reference TRBV7-9 and TRBJ2-5, reads DTGVSQNPRHKITKRGQNVTFRCDPISEHNRLYWYRQTLGQGPEFLTYFQNEAQLEKSRLLSDRFSAERPKGSFSTLEIQRTEQGDSAMYLCASSLEDRKTQYFGPGTRLLVL.

This sequence joins TRBV29-1 and TRBJ2-3; TRBD2 matches at 8 bases. The CDR3 has 13 residues. Germline V gene data show CDR1 as SQVTM and CDR2 as ANQGSEA. V dropped 7 bases and J dropped 4; count of bases not matched to a gene: 7. CDR3 sequence (DNA): TGCAGCGGAGGACTAGCCAACGCAGATACGCAGTATTTT. Protein sequence: CSGGLANADTQYF.

This chain joins TRBV19 and TRBJ2-2; 7 bases match TRBD2. The CDR3 is 15 residues long. CDR1 LNHDA and CDR2 SQIVND come from the germline V gene (reference sequence). V was clipped by 7 bases and J by 5 bases; unmatched bases: 10. The CDR3 DNA reads TGTGCCAGTAAGAAAGCGGGGTTGGATACCGGGGAGCTGTTTTTT. Its protein product is CASKKAGLDTGELFF. The full variable domain, with the rest looked up from reference TRBV19 and TRBJ2-2, is DGGITQSPKYLFRKEGQNVTLSCEQNLNHDAMYWYRQDPGQGLRLIYYSQIVNDFQKGDIAEGYSVSREKKESFPLTVTSAQKNPTAFYLCASKKAGLDTGELFFGEGSRLTVL.

This chain joins TRBV25-1 and TRBJ2-5, with TRBD2 as a possible D gene (5 bases). The CDR3 runs to 13 residues. Germline assignment: CDR1 MGHDK and CDR2 SYGVNS. V gave up 3 bases and J gave up 2 bases, with 7 bases separating them. CDR3 region: CASSEAGQETQYF. In DNA, the CDR3 is TGTGCCAGCAGTGAGGCGGGTCAAGAGACCCAGTACTTC.

Here the CDR3 DNA reads TGTGCCAGTAGTGACCGGGGACAGGTCTTTGGAAACACCATATATTTT. It specifies CASSDRGQVFGNTIYF. The chain joins TRBV19 to TRBJ1-3, with 8 bases fitting TRBD1. The ends lost 5 bases at V and 3 bases at J; junction bases unmatched: 9. This CDR3 has 16 residues. Germline CDR1 and CDR2: LNHDA and SQIVND (reference sequence). The full variable domain, rest sourced from reference TRBV19 and TRBJ1-3, is DGGITQSPKYLFRKEGQNVTLSCEQNLNHDAMYWYRQDPGQGLRLIYYSQIVNDFQKGDIAEGYSVSREKKESFPLTVTSAQKNPTAFYLCASSDRGQVFGNTIYFGEGSWLTVV.

This chain connects TRBV27 to TRBJ1-1; 10 nucleotides align to TRBD1. The CDR3 extends over 16 amino acids. V shed 6 bases and J 0 bases; nucleotides not matched to a gene: 7. Germline loops: CDR1 MNHEY, CDR2 SMNVEV (reference sequence). CDR3 region: CASSQGTGVMNTEAFF. The CDR3 region has the DNA TGTGCCAGCAGCCAAGGGACAGGGGTCATGAACACTGAAGCTTTCTTT.

This clone was seen just once. The rearrangement uses TRBV5-1 and TRBJ2-5, with 9 bases that match TRBD1. Germline lookup yields CDR1 SGHRS and CDR2 YFSETQ. V dropped 3 bases and J dropped 1; count of bases not matched to a gene: 4. This CDR3 spans 15 amino acids. The CDR3 loop reads CASSYGQGLQETQYF. The CDR3 DNA sequence: TGCGCCAGCAGCTACGGACAGGGGCTCCAAGAGACCCAGTACTTC.

This clone was found a few times. The V gene is TRBV5-1, the J gene TRBJ2-2, with 8 positions matching TRBD1. J lost 4 bases, V lost 5 bases, and 4 bases had no gene match. Germline V gives CDR1 SGHRS, CDR2 YFSETQ. This CDR3 has 14 residues. CDR3 nucleotides: TGCGCCAGCAGGCCGGGACAGGTCACCGGGGAGCTGTTTTTT. Protein product: CASRPGQVTGELFF.

The chain has TRBV9 and TRBJ1-5; 7 bases fit TRBD1. The CDR3 extends over 14 amino acids. Germline loops: CDR1 SGDLS, CDR2 YYNGEE. The V and J ends lost 3 bases and 4 bases, in that order; junction bases with no gene match: 4. CDR3 nucleotides: TGTGCCAGCAGCGGACAGGGACAAAATCAGCCCCAGCATTTT. Its translation is CASSGQGQNQPQHF.

The sample holds a few counts of this clone. The CDR3 DNA follows: TGTGCCAGCAGCCCCAGACAGGGGAATGAAGCTTTCTTT. Translating it yields CASSPRQGNEAFF. The chain has TRBV11-3 and TRBJ1-1, with 8 bases fitting TRBD1. V shed 5 bases, J shed 7 bases, and the junction held 6 bases outside the gene matches. The CDR3 is made up of 13 amino acids. Per the germline V gene, CDR1 is SGHNT and CDR2 is YENEEA.

V and J are TRBV5-1 and TRBJ2-3; perhaps TRBD1 as D (6 bases). Germline values: CDR1 SGHRS, CDR2 YFSETQ. V gave up 4 bases and J gave up 6 bases, with 9 bases separating them. The length of the CDR3 is 12 residues. The CDR3 loop reads CASSRGTDTQYF. DNA of the CDR3: TGCGCCAGCAGCAGGGGGACCGATACGCAGTATTTT.

On this clone: One end of the junction is discordant with germline, which a read error may explain. The chain joins TRBV7-8 to TRBJ2-3; 7 bases line up with TRBD2. CDR3 size: 15 residues. The germline CDR1 and CDR2 sequences are SGHVS and FQNEAQ. DNA for the CDR3: TGTGCCAGCAGTTTAGCGGGCCCTCAGGAAGATACGCAGTATTTT. It specifies CASSLAGPQEDTQYF.

The V call is TRBV4-2, the J call TRBJ1-2, with 7 bases that match TRBD1. CDR3 size: 16 residues. Unmatched junction bases numbered 10, after V lost 0 bases and J lost 6 bases. CDR1 is LGHNA and CDR2 is YNFKEQ in the germline V gene. CDR3 loop: CASSQDQGGRINGYTF. CDR3 DNA: TGTGCCAGCAGCCAAGATCAGGGGGGTAGAATTAATGGCTACACCTTC.

This chain joins TRBV18 and TRBJ2-4; no definite D call. The CDR3 is made up of 17 amino acids. The germline gives CDR1 KGHSH, CDR2 LQKENI. Trimming took 1 base from V and 2 from J, leaving 15 bases between them. CDR3 amino acids: CASSPQVSAGSKNIQYF. CDR3 nucleotide sequence: TGTGCCAGCTCACCACAAGTGAGTGCTGGGTCCAAAAACATTCAGTACTTC.

The genes are TRBV6-5 and TRBJ2-1, with a weak D call TRBD1 (5 bases). The CDR3 spans 11 residues. CDR1 is MNHEY and CDR2 is SVGAGI in the germline V gene. Trimming left V 7 bases short and J 7 bases short, with 8 bases between. CDR3 coding DNA: TGTGCCAGCACCTCAGGGAATGAGCAGTTCTTC. This gives the protein CASTSGNEQFF.

V usage is TRBV27 and J usage is TRBJ1-5, with 7 bases lining up with TRBD1. Germline CDR1 and CDR2: MNHEY and SMNVEV (reference sequence). The CDR3 length is 15 residues. The J segment lost 1 base and the V segment lost 2 bases, leaving 2 bases of the junction unmatched. The CDR3 reads CASSLRQGSNQPQHF. The CDR3 nucleotides are TGTGCCAGCAGTTTAAGACAGGGAAGCAATCAGCCCCAGCATTTT.

J is TRBJ2-3 and V is TRBV30; TRBD2 agrees at 11 bases. The V gene end was trimmed by 8 bases and the J gene end by 0 bases; junction bases not matched to a gene: 19. The CDR3 consists of 19 residues. Per the germline V gene, CDR1 is GTSNPN and CDR2 is SVGIG (reference sequence). The CDR3 DNA follows: TGTGCCGGAAAAAAAGCACGGACTAGCGGGTACACTAGCACAGATACGCAGTATTTT. Translating gives CAGKKARTSGYTSTDTQYF.

V gene TRBV28 combines with J gene TRBJ1-2; 9 bases map to TRBD1. Germline CDR1 reads MDHEN; CDR2 reads SYDVKM. After removal of 5 bases from V and 7 bases from J, the junction contained 14 bases not matched to a gene. The CDR3 extends over 16 amino acids. The DNA for the CDR3 is TGTGCCAGCAGTCGCGCGGCTTACAGGGGGCATGGTGGCTACACCTTC. Its translation is CASSRAAYRGHGGYTF.

V and J are TRBV15 and TRBJ2-3, with D unclear. The CDR3 sequence is 13 residues long. The V gene's germline CDR1 is LNHNV and CDR2 YYDKDF (reference sequence). Deletions cut 0 bases from V and 6 bases from J, with 7 bases between. CDR3 residues: CATSRDLRDTQYF. CDR3 in DNA: TGTGCCACCAGCAGAGATCTAAGGGATACGCAGTATTTT. The variable domain in full, completed from reference TRBV15 and TRBJ2-3, reads DAMVIQNPRYQVTQFGKPVTLSCSQTLNHNVMYWYQQKSSQAPKLLFHYYDKDFNNEADTPDNFQSRRPNTSFCFLDIRSPGLGDTAMYLCATSRDLRDTQYFGPGTRLTVL.

The V gene is TRBV2, the J gene TRBJ2-1; D ambiguous. Trimming left V 7 bases short and J 4 bases short, with 11 bases between. The germline V gene encodes CDR1 SNHLY and CDR2 FYNNEI. This CDR3 is 13 amino acids long. DNA of the CDR3: TGTGCCAGCAAGGCTAGTCAATACAATGAGCAGTTCTTC. Translation: CASKASQYNEQFF.